One and the same sample provided the 8 T cell receptor beta chains below, sequenced in a study of control samples from healthy donors and cancer patients. Some clones are missing from TCRdb's copy, which holds only in-frame ones; the method was immunoSEQ multiplex PCR. The sample yields just over 150,000 clones, 70% to 90% seen once. Sequencing used blood. Receptors were obtained from a man aged 25-45 years in good health.

The V gene is TRBV7-2, the J gene TRBJ2-4; 15 positions match TRBD2. The CDR3 runs to 16 residues. The V gene's germline CDR1 is SGHTA and CDR2 FQGNSA. Trimming took 4 bases from V and 5 from J; bases not matched to a gene: 3. The CDR3 sequence is CASSSGLAGGENIQYF. Here the CDR3 DNA reads TGTGCCAGCAGCTCGGGACTAGCGGGAGGTGAAAACATTCAGTACTTC.

The chain uses TRBV10-3 and TRBJ2-7; D possibly corresponds to TRBD1 (6 bases). V was trimmed by 5 bases and J by 5 bases, leaving 10 bases between them. Germline V gives CDR1 ENHRY, CDR2 SYGVKD. The CDR3 spans 12 residues. CDR3 loop: CAISSQGHEQYF. In DNA, the CDR3 is TGTGCCATCAGTAGCCAGGGGCACGAGCAGTACTTC.

The J gene is TRBJ1-5, the V gene TRBV11-2; tentative D call: TRBD1 (5 bases). Looked up from germline, CDR1 is SGHAT and CDR2 is FQNNGV. CDR3 length: 13 residues. Trimming stripped 1 base from V and 6 bases from J, with 7 bases between. The CDR3 region has the DNA TGTGCCAGCAGCTTAGGGGACGCTCAGCCCCAGCATTTT. Its translation: CASSLGDAQPQHF.

This clone has just one count. The chain has TRBV28 and TRBJ1-6, with a possible D match to TRBD1 (5 bases). The germline CDR1 and CDR2 sequences are MDHEN and SYDVKM. V was clipped by 1 base and J by 12 bases, with 13 bases between them. The CDR3 sequence is 14 residues long. CDR3 amino acids: CASSLLGEVRPLHF. The CDR3 nucleotides read TGTGCCAGCAGTTTATTAGGGGAGGTTAGACCCCTCCACTTT.

The CDR3 reads CATRPQPQAKNIQYF. CDR3 sequence (DNA): TGTGCCACCAGGCCTCAACCACAAGCCAAAAACATTCAGTACTTC. The J gene is TRBJ2-4, the V gene TRBV6-5; D call uncertain. There are 15 residues in the CDR3. CDR1 and CDR2 from the germline V gene are MNHEY and SVGAGI. V was clipped by 10 bases and J by 0 bases, with 16 bases between them.

The chain combines TRBV14 with TRBJ1-6, with D hard to call. CDR1 is SGHDN, CDR2 FVKESK, per germline. V gave up 4 bases and J gave up 5 bases, with 9 bases separating them. The CDR3 length is 14 residues. This CDR3 is CASSLMANNSPLHF. CDR3 bases: TGTGCCAGCAGCCTCATGGCTAATAATTCACCCCTCCACTTT.

The chain uses TRBV4-2 and TRBJ1-1; D is ambiguous. The CDR3 is 20 residues long. The germline V and J ends were trimmed by 0 bases and 3 bases, with 26 bases remaining between them. The germline CDR1 and CDR2 sequences are LGHNA and YNFKEQ. The CDR3 sequence: CASSQEAVRGSSGSDTEAFF. CDR3 in DNA: TGTGCCAGCAGCCAAGAAGCAGTTCGTGGCAGCTCGGGGTCGGACACTGAAGCTTTCTTT.

The chain is built from TRBV2 and TRBJ1-3; D remains unclear. Germline V CDR1 and CDR2: SNHLY, FYNNEI. V was cut by 4 bases and J by 9 bases, with 19 bases left in between. The CDR3 runs 15 residues. The CDR3 reads CASSGTGFPWGTIYF. The CDR3 DNA reads as TGTGCCAGCAGTGGAACCGGATTTCCCTGGGGCACCATATATTTT.